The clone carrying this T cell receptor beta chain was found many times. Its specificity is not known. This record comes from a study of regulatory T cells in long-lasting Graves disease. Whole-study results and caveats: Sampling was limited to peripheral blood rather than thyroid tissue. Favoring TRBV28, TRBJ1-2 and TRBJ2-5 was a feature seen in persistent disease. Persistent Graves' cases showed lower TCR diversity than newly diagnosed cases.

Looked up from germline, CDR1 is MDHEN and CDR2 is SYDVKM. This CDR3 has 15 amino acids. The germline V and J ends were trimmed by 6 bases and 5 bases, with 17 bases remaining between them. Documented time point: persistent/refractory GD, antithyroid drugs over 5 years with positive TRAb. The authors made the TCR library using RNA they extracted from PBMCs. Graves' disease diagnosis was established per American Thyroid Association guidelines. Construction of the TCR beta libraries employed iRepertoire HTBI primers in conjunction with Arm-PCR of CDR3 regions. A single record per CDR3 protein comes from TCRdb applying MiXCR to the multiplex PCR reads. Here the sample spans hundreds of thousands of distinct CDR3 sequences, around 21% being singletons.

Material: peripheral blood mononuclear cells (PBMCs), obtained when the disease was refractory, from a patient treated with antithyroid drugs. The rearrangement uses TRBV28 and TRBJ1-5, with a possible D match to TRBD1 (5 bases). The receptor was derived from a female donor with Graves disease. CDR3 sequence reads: CASRTPVRGDQPQHF. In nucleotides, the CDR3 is TGTGCCAGCAGAACCCCAGTTAGGGGCGATCAGCCCCAGCATTTT.